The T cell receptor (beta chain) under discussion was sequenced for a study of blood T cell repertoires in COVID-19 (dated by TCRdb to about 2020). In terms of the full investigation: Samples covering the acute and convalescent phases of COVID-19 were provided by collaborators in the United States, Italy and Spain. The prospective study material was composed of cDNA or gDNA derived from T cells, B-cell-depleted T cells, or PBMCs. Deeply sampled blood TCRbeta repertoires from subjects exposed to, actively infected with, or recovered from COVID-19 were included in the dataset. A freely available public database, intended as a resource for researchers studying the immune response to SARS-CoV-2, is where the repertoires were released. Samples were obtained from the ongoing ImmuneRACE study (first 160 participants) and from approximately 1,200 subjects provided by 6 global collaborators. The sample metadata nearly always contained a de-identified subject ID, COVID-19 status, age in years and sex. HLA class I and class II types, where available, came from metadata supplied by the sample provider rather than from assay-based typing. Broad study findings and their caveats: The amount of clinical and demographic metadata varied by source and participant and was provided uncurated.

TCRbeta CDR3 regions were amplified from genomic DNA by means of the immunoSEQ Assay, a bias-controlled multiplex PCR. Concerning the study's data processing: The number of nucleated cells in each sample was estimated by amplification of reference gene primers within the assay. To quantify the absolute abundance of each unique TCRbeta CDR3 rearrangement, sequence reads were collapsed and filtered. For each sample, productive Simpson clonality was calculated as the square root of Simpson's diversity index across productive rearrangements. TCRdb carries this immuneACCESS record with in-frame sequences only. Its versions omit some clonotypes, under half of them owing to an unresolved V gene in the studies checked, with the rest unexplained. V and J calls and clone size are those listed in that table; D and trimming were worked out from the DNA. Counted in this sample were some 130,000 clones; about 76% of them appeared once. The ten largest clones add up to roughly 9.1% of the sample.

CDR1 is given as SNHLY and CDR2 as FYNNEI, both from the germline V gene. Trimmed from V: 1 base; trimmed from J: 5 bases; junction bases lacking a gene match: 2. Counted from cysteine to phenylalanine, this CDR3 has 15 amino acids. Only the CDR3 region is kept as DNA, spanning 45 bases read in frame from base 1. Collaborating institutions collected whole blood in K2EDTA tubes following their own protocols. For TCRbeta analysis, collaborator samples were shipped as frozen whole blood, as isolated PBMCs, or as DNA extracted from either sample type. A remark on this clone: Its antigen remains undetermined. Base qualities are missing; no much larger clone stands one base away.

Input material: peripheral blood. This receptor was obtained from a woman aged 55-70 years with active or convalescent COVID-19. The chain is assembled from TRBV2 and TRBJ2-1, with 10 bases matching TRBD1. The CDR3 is CASSEGDRGHNEQFF. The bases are TGTGCCAGCAGTGAAGGGGACAGGGGCCACAATGAGCAGTTCTTC.